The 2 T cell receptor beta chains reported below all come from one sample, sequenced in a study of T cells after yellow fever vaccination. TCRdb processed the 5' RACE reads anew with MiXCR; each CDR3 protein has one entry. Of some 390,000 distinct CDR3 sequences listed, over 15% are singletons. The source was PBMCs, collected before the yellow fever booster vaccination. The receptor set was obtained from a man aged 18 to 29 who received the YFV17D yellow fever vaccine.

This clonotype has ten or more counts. CDR3 loop: CASSFVGTEAFF. CDR3 in DNA: TGTGCCAGCAGTTTTGTAGGCACTGAAGCTTTCTTT. The rearrangement uses TRBV12-3 or TRBV12-4 and TRBJ1-1; D unresolved. V dropped 3 bases and J dropped 4 bases, with 6 bases sitting between them. This CDR3 comprises 12 residues.

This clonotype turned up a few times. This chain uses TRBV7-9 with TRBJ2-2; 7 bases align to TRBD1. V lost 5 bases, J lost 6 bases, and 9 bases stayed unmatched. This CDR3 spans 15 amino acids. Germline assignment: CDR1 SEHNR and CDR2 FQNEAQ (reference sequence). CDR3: CASSPDRVAPGELFF. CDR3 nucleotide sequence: TGTGCCAGCAGCCCCGACAGGGTTGCCCCCGGGGAGCTGTTTTTT.